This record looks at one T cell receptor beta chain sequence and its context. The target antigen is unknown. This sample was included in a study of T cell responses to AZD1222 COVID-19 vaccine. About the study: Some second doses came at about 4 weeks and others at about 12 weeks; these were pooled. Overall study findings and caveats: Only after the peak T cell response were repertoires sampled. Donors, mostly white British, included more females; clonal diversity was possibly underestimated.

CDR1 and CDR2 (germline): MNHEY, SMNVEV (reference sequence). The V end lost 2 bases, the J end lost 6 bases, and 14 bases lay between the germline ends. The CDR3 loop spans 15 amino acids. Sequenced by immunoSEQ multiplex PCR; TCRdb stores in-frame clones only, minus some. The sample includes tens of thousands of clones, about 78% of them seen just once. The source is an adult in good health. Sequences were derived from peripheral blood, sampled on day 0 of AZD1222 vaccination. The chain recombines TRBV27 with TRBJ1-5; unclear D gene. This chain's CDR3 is CASSLAVGLGQPQHF. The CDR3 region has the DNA TGTGCCAGCAGTTTAGCGGTCGGGTTGGGTCAGCCCCAGCATTTT.